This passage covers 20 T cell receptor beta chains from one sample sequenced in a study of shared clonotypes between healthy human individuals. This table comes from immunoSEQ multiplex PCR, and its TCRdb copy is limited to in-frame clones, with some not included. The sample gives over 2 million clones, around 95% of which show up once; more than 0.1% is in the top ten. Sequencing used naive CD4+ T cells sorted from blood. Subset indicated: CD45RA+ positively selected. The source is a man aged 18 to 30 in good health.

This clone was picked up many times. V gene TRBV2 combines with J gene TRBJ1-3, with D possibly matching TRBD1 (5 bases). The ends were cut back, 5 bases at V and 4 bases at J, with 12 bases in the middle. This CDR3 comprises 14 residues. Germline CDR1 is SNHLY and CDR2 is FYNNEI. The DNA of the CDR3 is TGTGCCAGCAGTCCGGCAGGGTTGGGAAACACCATATATTTT. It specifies CASSPAGLGNTIYF.

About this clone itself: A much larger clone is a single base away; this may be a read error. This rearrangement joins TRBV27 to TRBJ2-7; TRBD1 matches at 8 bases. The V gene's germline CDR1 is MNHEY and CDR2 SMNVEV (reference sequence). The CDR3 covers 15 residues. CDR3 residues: CASSRGDRGQARPTF. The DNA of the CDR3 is TGTGCCAGCAGTAGAGGCGACAGGGGCCAGGCCAGGCCAACCTTC.

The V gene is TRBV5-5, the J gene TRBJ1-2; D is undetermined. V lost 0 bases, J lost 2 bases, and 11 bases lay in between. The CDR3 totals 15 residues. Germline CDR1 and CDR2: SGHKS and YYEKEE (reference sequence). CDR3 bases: TGTGCCAGCAGCTTGGTGCTACGGGGAAACTATGGCTACACCTTC. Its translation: CASSLVLRGNYGYTF.

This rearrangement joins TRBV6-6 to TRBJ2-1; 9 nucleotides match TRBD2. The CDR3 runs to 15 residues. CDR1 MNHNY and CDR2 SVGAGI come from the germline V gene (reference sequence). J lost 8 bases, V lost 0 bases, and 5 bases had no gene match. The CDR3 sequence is CASSYSISGSYEQFF. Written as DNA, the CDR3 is TGTGCCAGCAGTTACTCGATTAGCGGGAGCTATGAGCAGTTCTTC.

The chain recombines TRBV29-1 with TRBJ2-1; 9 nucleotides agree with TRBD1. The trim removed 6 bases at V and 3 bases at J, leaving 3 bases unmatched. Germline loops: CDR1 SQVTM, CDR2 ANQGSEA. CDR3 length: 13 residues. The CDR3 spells CSVPGQGYNEQFF. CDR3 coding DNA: TGCAGCGTCCCGGGACAGGGCTACAATGAGCAGTTCTTC.

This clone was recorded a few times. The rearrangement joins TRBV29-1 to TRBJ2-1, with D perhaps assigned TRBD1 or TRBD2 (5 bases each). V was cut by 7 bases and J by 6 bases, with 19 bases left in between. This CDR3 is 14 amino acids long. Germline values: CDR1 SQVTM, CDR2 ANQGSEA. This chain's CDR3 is CSALWGGLTNEQFF. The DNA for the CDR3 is TGCAGCGCACTATGGGGCGGGCTGACCAATGAGCAGTTCTTC.

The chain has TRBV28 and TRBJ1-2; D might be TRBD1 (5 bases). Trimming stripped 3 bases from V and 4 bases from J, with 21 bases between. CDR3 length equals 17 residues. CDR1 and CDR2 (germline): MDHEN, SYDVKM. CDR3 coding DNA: TGTGCCAGCAGTTTGGGCCCGAGTGGGGCGTCACGCTATGGCTACACCTTC. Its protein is CASSLGPSGASRYGYTF.

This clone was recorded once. CDR3 residues: CASSEAFRLGNTIYF. For the CDR3, the DNA is TGTGCCAGCAGTGAAGCGTTCAGGCTTGGAAACACCATATATTTT. This chain connects TRBV6-1 to TRBJ1-3; D is unresolved. The CDR3 is made up of 15 amino acids. The germline V gene has CDR1 MNHNS and CDR2 SASEGT. V was shortened by 0 bases and J by 3 bases, with 9 bases between the two germline ends.

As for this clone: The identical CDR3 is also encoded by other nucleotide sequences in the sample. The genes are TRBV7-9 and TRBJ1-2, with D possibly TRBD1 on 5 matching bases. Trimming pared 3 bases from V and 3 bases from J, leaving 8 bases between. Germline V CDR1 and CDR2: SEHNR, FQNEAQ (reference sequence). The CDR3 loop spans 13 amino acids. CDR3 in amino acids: CASSFGGDYGYTF. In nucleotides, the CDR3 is TGTGCCAGCAGCTTTGGGGGGGACTATGGCTACACCTTC.

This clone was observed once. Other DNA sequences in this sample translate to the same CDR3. The CDR3 nucleotides read TGCGCCAGCAGCTTGGGACAGTTGACCTACGAGCAGTACTTC. The encoded protein is CASSLGQLTYEQYF. The rearrangement uses TRBV5-1 and TRBJ2-7; D may be TRBD1 (5 bases). CDR1 and CDR2 (germline): SGHRS, YFSETQ. This CDR3 region has 14 residues. V lost 0 bases to trimming and J lost 2 bases, with 9 bases between them. The variable domain in full, completed from reference TRBV5-1 and TRBJ2-7, reads KAGVTQTPRYLIKTRGQQVTLSCSPISGHRSVSWYQQTPGQGLQFLFEYFSETQRNKGNFPGRFSGRQFSNSRSEMNVSTLELGDSALYLCASSLGQLTYEQYFGPGTRLTVT.

CDR3 nucleotides: TGCGCCAGCAGCCATGCAGACAGGGCGGGAAGTCAGCCCCAGCATTTT. It specifies CASSHADRAGSQPQHF. The chain has TRBV4-1 and TRBJ1-5, with TRBD1 matching 7 bases. Germline V lookup: CDR1 MGHRA, CDR2 YSYEKL. With V trimmed by 3 bases and J by 6 bases, 11 bases remained unmatched. The CDR3 loop spans 16 amino acids.

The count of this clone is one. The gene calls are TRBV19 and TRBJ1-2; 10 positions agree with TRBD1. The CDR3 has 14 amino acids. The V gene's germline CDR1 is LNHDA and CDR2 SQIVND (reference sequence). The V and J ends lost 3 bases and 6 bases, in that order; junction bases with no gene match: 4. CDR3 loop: CASSIDRGRDGYTF. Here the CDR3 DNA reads TGTGCCAGTAGTATCGACAGGGGGCGAGATGGCTACACCTTC.

The CDR3 nucleotides read TGTGCTAGTGGTTTGGGGGACAGACCGAACACTGAAGCTTTCTTT. It specifies CASGLGDRPNTEAFF. The chain links TRBV12-5 to TRBJ1-1, with 7 positions matching TRBD1. The V gene's germline CDR1 is LGHNT and CDR2 FRNRAP. Germline trimming cut 1 base from V and 1 base from J; bases unmatched to any gene: 3. This CDR3 has 15 residues.

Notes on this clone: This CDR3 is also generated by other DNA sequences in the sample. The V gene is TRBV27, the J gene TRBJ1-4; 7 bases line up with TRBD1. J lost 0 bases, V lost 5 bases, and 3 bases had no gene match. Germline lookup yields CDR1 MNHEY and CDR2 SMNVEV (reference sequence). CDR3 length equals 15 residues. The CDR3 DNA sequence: TGTGCCAGCAGTAGACAGGGAGCAACTAATGAAAAACTGTTTTTT. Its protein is CASSRQGATNEKLFF.

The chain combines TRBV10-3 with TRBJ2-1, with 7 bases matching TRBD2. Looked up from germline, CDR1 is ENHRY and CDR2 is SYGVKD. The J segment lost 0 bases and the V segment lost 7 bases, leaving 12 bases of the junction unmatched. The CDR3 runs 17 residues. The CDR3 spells CAITNPSGKSSYNEQFF. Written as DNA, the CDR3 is TGTGCCATCACCAATCCTAGCGGAAAAAGCTCCTACAATGAGCAGTTCTTC.

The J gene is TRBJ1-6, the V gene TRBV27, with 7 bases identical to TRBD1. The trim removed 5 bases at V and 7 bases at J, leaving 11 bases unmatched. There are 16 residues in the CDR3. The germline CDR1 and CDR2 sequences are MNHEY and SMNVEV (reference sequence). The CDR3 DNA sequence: TGTGCCAGCAGTGAGGACAGGTTTCAAGAAAATTCACCCCTCCACTTT. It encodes CASSEDRFQENSPLHF.

The CDR3, as DNA: TGTGCCAGCACTAAAGTCGACAGCCCCAATTCACCCCTCCACTTT. Encoded protein: CASTKVDSPNSPLHF. The chain uses TRBV25-1 and TRBJ1-6; weak D call: TRBD1 (5 bases). The germline V gene has CDR1 MGHDK and CDR2 SYGVNS. Trimming took 7 bases from V and 7 from J, leaving 17 bases between them. This CDR3 contains 15 residues.

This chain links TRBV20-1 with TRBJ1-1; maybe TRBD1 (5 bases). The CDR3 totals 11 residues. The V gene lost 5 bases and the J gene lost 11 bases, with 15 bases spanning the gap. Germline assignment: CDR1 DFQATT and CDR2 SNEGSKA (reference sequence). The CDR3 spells CSAHVGGLAFF. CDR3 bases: TGCAGTGCTCACGTTGGGGGTTTGGCTTTCTTT.

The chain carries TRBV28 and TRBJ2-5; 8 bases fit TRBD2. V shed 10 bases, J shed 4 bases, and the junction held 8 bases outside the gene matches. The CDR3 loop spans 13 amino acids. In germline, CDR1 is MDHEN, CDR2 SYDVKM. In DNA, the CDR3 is TGTGCCATCTCGGGGGGGCCCGCAGAGACCCAGTACTTC. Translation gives CAISGGPAETQYF.

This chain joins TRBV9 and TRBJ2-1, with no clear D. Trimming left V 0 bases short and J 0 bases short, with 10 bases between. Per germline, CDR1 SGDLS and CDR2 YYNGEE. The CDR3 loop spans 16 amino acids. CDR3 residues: CASSVAWQSSYNEQFF. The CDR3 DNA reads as TGTGCCAGCAGCGTAGCCTGGCAGAGCTCCTACAATGAGCAGTTCTTC.